The entry below gives a single T cell receptor beta chain sequence along with its context. This CDR3 comprises 15 residues. The germline V gene encodes CDR1 MNHEY and CDR2 SVGAGI. Trimming cost V 5 bases and J 2 bases, with 13 bases left between them. TCRdb ran MiXCR on the 5' RACE reads and lists one entry per CDR3 protein. The top ten hold approximately 20% of the sample, which has around 340,000 distinct CDR3 sequences, approximately 14% seen once. The source of the sample is a study of T-cell memory formation after mild COVID-19. The sample consisted of PBMCs or a T cell subset sorted from them (not recorded which). The chain couples TRBV6-5 to TRBJ2-1, with TRBD2 as a possible D gene (5 bases). The TCR sequence derives from a man younger than 35 who had mild COVID-19 (a few samples of this study predate the infection). Cell type and time point are not known. The CDR3 region is CASSPVTGTYNEQFF. In DNA, the CDR3 is TGTGCCAGCAGTCCGGTGACCGGGACCTACAATGAGCAGTTCTTC.